The TCR beta chain under discussion was sequenced for a study of blood T cell repertoires in COVID-19. The overall study: T cells, B-cell-depleted T cells, or PBMCs provided the cDNA or gDNA that served as material.

Measured with immunoSEQ multiplex PCR; TCRdb has only the in-frame clones, and not every one. Of some 310,000 clones detected, roughly 90% appear once; the ten largest clones hold 2.5% to 3.5%. This CDR3 is built from 16 residues. Germline lookup yields CDR1 LNHDA and CDR2 SQIVND (reference sequence). The ends were cut back, 5 bases at V and 3 bases at J, with 17 bases in the middle. The sequencing sample was made of peripheral blood. This sequence originates from a woman aged 25 to 45 with COVID-19, enrolled during active disease. The V and J genes are TRBV19 and TRBJ1-5; no reliable D call. CDR3 region: CASSSSGVQSNQPQHF. CDR3 in DNA: TGTGCCAGTAGTTCATCCGGGGTTCAATCCAATCAGCCCCAGCATTTT.